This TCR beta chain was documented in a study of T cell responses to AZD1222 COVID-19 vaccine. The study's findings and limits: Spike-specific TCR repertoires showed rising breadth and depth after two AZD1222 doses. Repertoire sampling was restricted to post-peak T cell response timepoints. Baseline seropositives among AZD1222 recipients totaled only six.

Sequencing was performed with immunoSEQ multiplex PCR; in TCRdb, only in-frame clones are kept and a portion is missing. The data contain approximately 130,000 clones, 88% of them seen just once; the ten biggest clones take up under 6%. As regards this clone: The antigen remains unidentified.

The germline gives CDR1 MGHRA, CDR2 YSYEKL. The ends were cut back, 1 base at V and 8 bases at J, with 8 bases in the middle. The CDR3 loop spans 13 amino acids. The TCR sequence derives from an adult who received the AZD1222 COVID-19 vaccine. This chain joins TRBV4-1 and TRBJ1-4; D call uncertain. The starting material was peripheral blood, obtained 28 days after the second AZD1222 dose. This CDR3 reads CASSQVWAEKLFF. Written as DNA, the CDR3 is TGCGCCAGCAGCCAAGTTTGGGCCGAAAAACTGTTTTTT.